The 18 T cell receptor beta chains in this list originate from one sample, sequenced in a study of T cell responses to AZD1222 COVID-19 vaccine. Method: immunoSEQ multiplex PCR; TCRdb's copy keeps in-frame clones and lacks some. The table has 100,000 to 150,000 clones, 85% seen once. The material was peripheral blood, obtained 28 days after the second AZD1222 dose. The receptor source for this set is an adult who received the AZD1222 COVID-19 vaccine.

The chain uses TRBV5-1 and TRBJ1-4, with TRBD1 as a possible D gene (5 bases). The CDR3 extends over 15 amino acids. Germline V gene lookup returns CDR1 SGHRS and CDR2 YFSETQ. Trimming stripped 3 bases from V and 4 bases from J, with 13 bases between. CDR3 loop: CASSSGWGGNEKLFF. The CDR3 DNA is TGCGCCAGCAGCTCCGGTTGGGGGGGTAATGAAAAACTGTTTTTT. The variable domain in full, with the rest retrieved from reference TRBV5-1 and TRBJ1-4, is KAGVTQTPRYLIKTRGQQVTLSCSPISGHRSVSWYQQTPGQGLQFLFEYFSETQRNKGNFPGRFSGRQFSNSRSEMNVSTLELGDSALYLCASSSGWGGNEKLFFGSGTQLSVL.

The V and J genes are TRBV27 and TRBJ2-5, with 8 positions matching TRBD1. The trim removed 5 bases at V and 5 bases at J, leaving 10 bases unmatched. Per the germline V gene, CDR1 is MNHEY and CDR2 is SMNVEV (reference sequence). The CDR3 is 15 amino acids. CDR3 nucleotide sequence: TGTGCCAGCAGTCCCGCCCCAGGGGGCCGTGAGACCCAGTACTTC. This translates into CASSPAPGGRETQYF.

The CDR3 DNA reads TGTGCCAGCATCCCCTTGGGGGGGGGAGGTAATGAGCAGTTCTTC. Translation: CASIPLGGGGNEQFF. This chain uses TRBV6-5 with TRBJ2-1, with 7 bases fitting TRBD2. Germline lookup yields CDR1 MNHEY and CDR2 SVGAGI. Germline trimming cut 7 bases from V and 7 bases from J; bases unmatched to any gene: 13. This CDR3 comprises 15 residues.

The gene calls are TRBV4-3 and TRBJ2-1, with D perhaps matching TRBD1 or TRBD2 (6 bases each). CDR3 length: 16 residues. The V and J ends lost 4 bases and 0 bases respectively, with 13 bases between them. CDR1 is LGHNA, CDR2 YSLEER, per germline. In DNA form, the CDR3 reads TGCGCCAGCAGCCGGGGAACGGGGGCCTCCTACAATGAGCAGTTCTTC. Its translation is CASSRGTGASYNEQFF.

In this sample, this clone turned up once. The rearrangement joins TRBV21-1 to TRBJ1-1; no DNA check was done on the table's D call, TRBD1. TRBV21-1 is marked as a pseudogene. The CDR3 sequence is 17 residues long. The CDR3 region has the DNA TGTGCCAGCAGCAAAGTGGAGTCCCCGCTCCAGGGGACTGAAGCTTTCTTT. Protein product: CASSKVESPLQGTEAFF.

This clone came up once. The chain joins TRBV7-2 to TRBJ2-7; D call uncertain. The germline gives CDR1 SGHTA, CDR2 FQGNSA. The CDR3 is 13 amino acids. The ends were cut back, 4 bases at V and 5 bases at J, with 12 bases in the middle. Here the CDR3 DNA reads TGTGCCAGCAGCTCCCCCTATGGTCACGAGCAGTACTTC. It codes for CASSSPYGHEQYF.

V and J are TRBV6-2 or TRBV6-3 and TRBJ2-1; perhaps D is TRBD1 or TRBD2 (5 bases each). The CDR3 has 15 residues. Germline V gene data show CDR1 as MNHEY and CDR2 as SVGEGT. The ends were cut back, 2 bases at V and 2 bases at J, with 10 bases in the middle. CDR3 sequence reads: CASSYQGVTYNEQFF. CDR3 coding DNA: TGTGCCAGCAGTTACCAGGGAGTCACCTACAATGAGCAGTTCTTC.

The chain joins TRBV3-1 (or the pseudogene TRBV3-2) to TRBJ2-7, with a weak D call TRBD1 (6 bases). The CDR3 contains 12 residues. The germline CDR1 and CDR2 sequences are LGHDT and YNNKEL (reference sequence). Trimming removed 3 bases at V and 4 bases at J, with 7 bases between. The CDR3 sequence is CASSQTGYEQYF. CDR3 DNA sequence: TGTGCCAGCAGCCAGACAGGTTACGAGCAGTACTTC.

A few counts support this clone. This chain uses TRBV4-1 with TRBJ1-1; D perhaps matches TRBD1 (6 bases). Trimming stripped 7 bases from V and 2 bases from J, with 14 bases between. Germline loops: CDR1 MGHRA, CDR2 YSYEKL. This CDR3 has 14 residues. In nucleotides, the CDR3 is TGCGCCAGCACCTCCGGGACACGAAACACTGAAGCTTTCTTT. Translated: CASTSGTRNTEAFF.

In nucleotides, the CDR3 is TGTGCCAGCATCCACAGGGGGTATGAAAAACTGTTTTTT. Amino acid sequence: CASIHRGYEKLFF. The chain carries TRBV2 and TRBJ1-4; 8 bases fit TRBD1. The V segment lost 7 bases and the J segment 6 bases; nucleotides outside the gene matches: 4. Germline V CDR1 and CDR2: SNHLY, FYNNEI. There are 13 residues in the CDR3.

The chain combines TRBV19 with TRBJ1-2; unclear D gene. Per the germline V gene, CDR1 is LNHDA and CDR2 is SQIVND (reference sequence). V lost 7 bases, J lost 4 bases, and 25 bases lay in between. This CDR3 region has 17 residues. This chain's CDR3 is CASTGSPSQAQAYGYTF. The DNA for the CDR3 is TGTGCCAGTACCGGGAGTCCCTCCCAGGCGCAAGCCTATGGCTACACCTTC.

The gene calls are TRBV19 and TRBJ1-1; D not resolved. Germline CDR1 LNHDA, CDR2 SQIVND (reference sequence). Trimming cost V 1 base and J 1 base, with 7 bases left between them. The CDR3 contains 14 residues. Here the CDR3 DNA reads TGTGCCAGTAGTATAGGTGAGTCGAACACTGAAGCTTTCTTT. Encoded protein: CASSIGESNTEAFF.

This chain connects TRBV5-1 to TRBJ2-7, with unresolved D. The CDR3 extends over 11 amino acids. The germline CDR1 and CDR2 sequences are SGHRS and YFSETQ. Trimming shortened V by 5 bases and J by 3 bases, and 6 bases separated the two germline ends. The CDR3 bases are TGCGCCAGCAGTGATTTCTACGAGCAGTACTTC. It codes for CASSDFYEQYF.

The V call is TRBV28, the J call TRBJ1-1; TRBD1 matches 7 bases. This CDR3 has 15 amino acids. V was pared by 7 bases and J by 1 base, with 9 bases of the junction left unmatched. The germline gives CDR1 MDHEN, CDR2 SYDVKM. In DNA, the CDR3 is TGTGCCAGCACCCTACAGGGGACCCGGAACACTGAAGCTTTCTTT. Translated: CASTLQGTRNTEAFF.

The rearrangement joins TRBV18 to TRBJ2-2, with 12 bases that match TRBD1. The CDR3 is made up of 15 amino acids. The junction had 5 bases not matched to a gene; V was cut back by 6 bases and J by 6 bases. Germline CDR1 KGHSH, CDR2 LQKENI. CDR3 DNA: TGTGCCAGCTCTCCGGGACAGGGGGCCTCCGGGGAGCTGTTTTTT. Amino acids: CASSPGQGASGELFF.

J is TRBJ1-1 and V is TRBV4-2, with D perhaps TRBD1 (6 bases). V was pared by 0 bases and J by 4 bases, with 12 bases between. The CDR3 is 15 amino acids. Germline V lookup: CDR1 LGHNA, CDR2 YNFKEQ. The CDR3 is CASSQDPQGLTEAFF. The CDR3 coding sequence is TGTGCCAGCAGCCAAGACCCACAGGGACTCACTGAAGCTTTCTTT.

CDR3 in amino acids: CATSRDPRRQGFNQPQHF. In DNA form, the CDR3 reads TGTGCCACCAGCAGAGATCCCCGGAGACAGGGGTTCAATCAGCCCCAGCATTTT. The rearrangement uses TRBV15 and TRBJ1-5, with TRBD1 identical over 8 bases. Germline lookup yields CDR1 LNHNV and CDR2 YYDKDF (reference sequence). V lost 0 bases, J lost 3 bases, and 10 bases stayed unmatched. The CDR3 covers 18 residues. The variable domain in full, with the rest retrieved from reference TRBV15 and TRBJ1-5, is DAMVIQNPRYQVTQFGKPVTLSCSQTLNHNVMYWYQQKSSQAPKLLFHYYDKDFNNEADTPDNFQSRRPNTSFCFLDIRSPGLGDTAMYLCATSRDPRRQGFNQPQHFGDGTRLSIL.

The CDR3 is CAVGWGGGQPQHF. The CDR3, as DNA: TGTGCCGTAGGTTGGGGGGGCGGTCAGCCCCAGCATTTT. This sequence joins TRBV6-5 and TRBJ1-5, with TRBD1 as a possible D gene (6 bases). From germline, CDR1 is MNHEY and CDR2 SVGAGI. The germline V and J ends were trimmed by 11 bases and 6 bases, with 17 bases remaining between them. CDR3 length equals 13 residues.